Presented here are 19 T cell receptor beta chains from one specimen sequenced in a study of CD8+CD57+ T cells in acquired aplastic anemia. In patients chosen for sequencing, flow cytometry had shown CD8+CD57+ cell expansion. Genomic DNA, serving as template, underwent TCR beta VDJ and CDR3 profiling. TCRdb reprocessed the reads via MiXCR and lists one record per CDR3 protein. The sample consists of about 200,000 distinct CDR3 sequences, approximately 60% of them appearing once. The sequenced sample was sorted CD4+, CD8+, or CD8+CD57+ T cells (not recorded which) from PBMCs. The receptors come from a human donor with aplastic anemia.

This clonotype was detected only once. The rearrangement links TRBV29-1 to TRBJ1-1; TRBD1 agrees at 8 bases. Germline CDR1 is SQVTM and CDR2 is ANQGSEA. The CDR3 is 13 amino acids. V was clipped by 2 bases and J by 11 bases; unmatched bases: 10. Here the CDR3 DNA reads TGCAGCGTTGAAAGCAGGGGGCGTCGCACCGCTTTCTTT. This gives the protein CSVESRGRRTAFF.

The J gene is TRBJ2-7, the V gene TRBV7-2; the match to TRBD1 covers 7 bases. Germline assignment: CDR1 SGHTA and CDR2 FQGNSA. The CDR3 covers 15 residues. After removal of 8 bases from V and 3 bases from J, the junction contained 13 bases not matched to a gene. DNA for the CDR3: TGTGCCAGCGAGCCCGGGACAGCCAACAACTACGAGCAGTACTTC. It specifies CASEPGTANNYEQYF.

The chain recombines TRBV24-1 with TRBJ2-1; D gene uncertain. Trimming cost V 2 bases and J 0 bases, with 10 bases left between them. The CDR3 length is 16 residues. Germline V gene lookup returns CDR1 KGHDR and CDR2 SFDVKD. The CDR3 here is CATSDSSVSSYNEQFF. The DNA for the CDR3 is TGTGCCACCAGTGATTCGAGCGTAAGCTCCTACAATGAGCAGTTCTTC.

The genes are TRBV20-1 and TRBJ2-1; D is possibly TRBD2 (5 bases). Per germline, CDR1 DFQATT and CDR2 SNEGSKA (reference sequence). V dropped 7 bases and J dropped 6 bases, with 13 bases sitting between them. The CDR3 is made up of 12 amino acids. The CDR3 region is CSGDGEVNEQFF. CDR3 bases: TGCAGTGGAGACGGGGAAGTCAATGAGCAGTTCTTC.

CDR3 sequence reads: CSAPRTGKDYGYTF. CDR3 in DNA: TGCAGTGCTCCCCGGACAGGGAAAGACTATGGCTACACCTTC. The chain has TRBV20-1 and TRBJ1-2, with 8 bases lining up with TRBD1. Trimming at V came to 5 bases and at J to 3 bases, leaving 8 bases not matched to a gene. The CDR3 sequence is 14 residues long. Germline V gene sequence: CDR1 DFQATT, CDR2 SNEGSKA (reference sequence).

This clonotype was picked up one time. The chain couples TRBV5-1 to TRBJ1-2; maybe TRBD1 (6 bases). Germline V gene data show CDR1 as SGHRS and CDR2 as YFSETQ. Trimming removed 7 bases from V and 7 bases from J, with 23 bases in between. This CDR3 spans 15 amino acids. The CDR3 DNA reads as TGCGCCAGCTCGCCTCTAATTACAGGGATCGGTGGCTACACCTTC. Protein product: CASSPLITGIGGYTF.

V usage is TRBV7-3 and J usage is TRBJ2-3; no clear D. Trimming cost V 4 bases and J 1 base, with 9 bases left between them. The CDR3 sequence is 14 residues long. The germline V gene encodes CDR1 SGHTA and CDR2 FQGTGA. The CDR3: CASSSIAGTDTQYF. CDR3 coding DNA: TGTGCCAGCAGCTCGATAGCAGGCACAGATACGCAGTATTTT. Filled out from reference TRBV7-3 and TRBJ2-3, the complete variable domain reads GAGVSQTPSNKVTEKGKYVELRCDPISGHTALYWYRQSLGQGPEFLIYFQGTGAADDSGLPNDRFFAVRPEGSVSTLKIQRTERGDSAVYLCASSSIAGTDTQYFGPGTRLTVL.

The chain carries TRBV11-3 and TRBJ1-1; D not certain. With 1 base removed from V and 1 base from J, the gap between germline ends came to 10 bases. This CDR3 region has 15 residues. The germline gives CDR1 SGHNT, CDR2 YENEEA. The CDR3 coding sequence is TGTGCCAGCAGCTTAGGGCGTTGGGAGAACACTGAAGCTTTCTTT. As protein: CASSLGRWENTEAFF.

The gene calls are TRBV20-1 and TRBJ2-3; D not certain. CDR3 length: 12 residues. Germline V CDR1 and CDR2: DFQATT, SNEGSKA (reference sequence). The V and J ends lost 2 bases and 4 bases respectively, with 7 bases between them. In DNA, the CDR3 is TGCAGTGCTAGATACGGTGCAGATACGCAGTATTTT. Its protein product is CSARYGADTQYF.

This chain uses TRBV19 with TRBJ1-1; D perhaps matches TRBD1 (6 bases). Trimming left V 3 bases short and J 7 bases short, with 18 bases between. Germline CDR1 and CDR2: LNHDA and SQIVND (reference sequence). There are 15 residues in the CDR3. CDR3 coding DNA: TGTGCCAGTAGTATCCCTGATTCTGGACAGCATGAAGCTTTCTTT. Its protein is CASSIPDSGQHEAFF.

The sample holds a few counts of this clonotype. The genes are TRBV28 and TRBJ2-1; TRBD1 agrees at 8 bases. The CDR3 runs 14 residues. Trimming took 3 bases from V and 7 from J; bases not matched to a gene: 5. Germline V gene data show CDR1 as MDHEN and CDR2 as SYDVKM. The CDR3 DNA is TGTGCCAGCAGTTTCAGGGGGCGAGTAAATGAGCAGTTCTTC. It encodes CASSFRGRVNEQFF.

The chain recombines TRBV9 with TRBJ1-1; D perhaps matches TRBD1 (6 bases). V lost 2 bases, J lost 1 base, and 9 bases lay in between. The length of the CDR3 is 14 residues. In germline, CDR1 is SGDLS, CDR2 YYNGEE. In nucleotides, the CDR3 is TGTGCCAGCAGCGTCGAGGGGGGGAACACTGAAGCTTTCTTT. Its translation: CASSVEGGNTEAFF.

This clonotype has a handful of counts. The chain carries TRBV2 and TRBJ1-1, with D unresolved. The germline V gene has CDR1 SNHLY and CDR2 FYNNEI. The CDR3 runs to 12 residues. The germline V and J ends were trimmed by 4 bases and 7 bases, with 10 bases remaining between them. The CDR3 sequence is CASSGELLEAFF. The CDR3 bases are TGTGCCAGCAGTGGTGAGCTACTTGAAGCTTTCTTT.

This clonotype appeared once. The chain uses TRBV14 and TRBJ2-1, with D perhaps given as TRBD1 or TRBD2 (5 bases each). Per germline, CDR1 SGHDN and CDR2 FVKESK. Trimming took 0 bases from V and 2 from J, leaving 11 bases between them. The CDR3 is 16 amino acids. The CDR3 protein is CASSQDGLGAYNEQFF. CDR3 DNA: TGTGCCAGCAGCCAAGATGGGCTGGGGGCCTACAATGAGCAGTTCTTC.

The CDR3 DNA reads TGTGCCACCAGTGATACGGCAGGGAGCACAGATACGCAGTATTTT. It is translated as CATSDTAGSTDTQYF. The chain uses TRBV15 and TRBJ2-3, with D tentatively TRBD1 (5 bases). V was pared by 6 bases and J by 0 bases, with 13 bases between. Germline V gives CDR1 LNHNV, CDR2 YYDKDF (reference sequence). This CDR3 comprises 15 residues.

The chain links TRBV29-1 to TRBJ2-5; 11 bases line up with TRBD1. The CDR3 extends over 15 amino acids. V lost 7 bases and J lost 5; bases outside the gene matches: 12. Looked up from germline, CDR1 is SQVTM and CDR2 is ANQGSEA. The CDR3 coding sequence is TGCAGCGCCGAACCGGGACAGGGGGTGTTGGAGACCCAGTACTTC. Translating it yields CSAEPGQGVLETQYF.

This clonotype has more than one count but fewer than ten. V is TRBV19 and J is TRBJ1-6; 8 bases line up with TRBD1. V dropped 8 bases and J dropped 6; count of bases not matched to a gene: 9. The CDR3 has 15 amino acids. Germline CDR1 is LNHDA and CDR2 is SQIVND (reference sequence). The CDR3 DNA follows: TGTGCCAGTTCGCCGAAGGACAGGGTTAATTCACCCCTCCACTTT. Its translation: CASSPKDRVNSPLHF.

This chain connects TRBV9 to TRBJ1-6, with D perhaps TRBD1 (5 bases). The V end was cut by 3 bases, the J end by 5 bases, with 12 bases between. Per germline, CDR1 SGDLS and CDR2 YYNGEE. The CDR3 contains 15 residues. CDR3 coding DNA: TGTGCCAGCAGCGAAGGGGCGCGCAATAATTCACCCCTCCACTTT. Translated: CASSEGARNNSPLHF.

As concerns this clonotype: One end of the junction is discordant with germline, which a read error may explain. This rearrangement joins TRBV24-1 to TRBJ2-7; D gene uncertain. Per germline, CDR1 KGHDR and CDR2 SFDVKD. The CDR3 covers 13 residues. The CDR3 sequence is CATSGPPSYEQYF. DNA of the CDR3: TGCGCCACCAGTGGTCCTCCTTCCTACGAGCAGTACTTC.